A single sample is the source of the 5 T cell receptor beta chains below, sequenced in a study of memory CD4+ T cells and cytomegalovirus serostatus. The sort gate was single viable CD3+CD4+CD8-CD45RO+ cells for memory CD4+ T cells. Sequencing was performed with immunoSEQ multiplex PCR; in TCRdb, only in-frame clones are kept and a portion is missing. The table lists some 66,000 clones, roughly 76% of them singletons. Specimen: memory CD4+ T cells from blood. Receptors originate from an adult in good health and CMV-seropositive.

This clone has just a few counts. The chain uses TRBV25-1 and TRBJ2-2; D might be TRBD1 or TRBD2, each matching 5 bases. Germline V gene lookup returns CDR1 MGHDK and CDR2 SYGVNS. Trimming took off 5 bases at V and 0 bases at J, with 16 bases between the two ends. The CDR3 is 17 residues long. The CDR3 DNA reads as TGTGCCAGCAGTACACGAGGGCTACAGGCGAACACCGGGGAGCTGTTTTTT. It encodes CASSTRGLQANTGELFF.

This clone was observed a single time. This sequence joins TRBV10-2 and TRBJ2-6; D not resolved. Germline V lookup: CDR1 WSHSY, CDR2 SAAADI. The CDR3 loop spans 15 amino acids. V was clipped by 3 bases and J by 4 bases, with 10 bases between them. The CDR3 DNA reads as TGCGCCAGCAGTGACCCCTGGACCGGGGCCAACGTCCTGACTTTC. Translating gives CASSDPWTGANVLTF.

The chain recombines TRBV6-1 with TRBJ2-7; D may correspond to TRBD1 or TRBD2 (5 bases each). The CDR3 is made up of 15 amino acids. V was cut by 5 bases and J by 0 bases, with 14 bases left in between. Germline V lookup: CDR1 MNHNS, CDR2 SASEGT. The CDR3 loop reads CASSSPGRSSYEQYF. CDR3 in DNA: TGTGCCAGCAGTTCCCCGGGACGCAGCTCCTACGAGCAGTACTTC.

This clone was observed once. The chain links TRBV11-2 to TRBJ2-3; no clear D. CDR1 is SGHAT, CDR2 FQNNGV, per germline. CDR3 length: 15 amino acids. V shed 5 bases and J shed 1 base, with 13 bases lying between them. CDR3 coding DNA: TGTGCCAGCAGCCCCGGGTGGGGTGGCACAGATACGCAGTATTTT. Protein sequence: CASSPGWGGTDTQYF.

The CDR3 region is CASSLAGNYEQYF. Here the CDR3 DNA reads TGTGCCAGCAGCTTGGCGGGAAACTACGAGCAGTACTTC. The chain has TRBV5-4 and TRBJ2-7; a possible D gene is TRBD2 (5 bases). The CDR3 extends over 13 amino acids. The V end lost 0 bases, the J end lost 3 bases, and 7 bases lay between the germline ends. The V gene's germline CDR1 is SGHNT and CDR2 YYREEE (reference sequence).